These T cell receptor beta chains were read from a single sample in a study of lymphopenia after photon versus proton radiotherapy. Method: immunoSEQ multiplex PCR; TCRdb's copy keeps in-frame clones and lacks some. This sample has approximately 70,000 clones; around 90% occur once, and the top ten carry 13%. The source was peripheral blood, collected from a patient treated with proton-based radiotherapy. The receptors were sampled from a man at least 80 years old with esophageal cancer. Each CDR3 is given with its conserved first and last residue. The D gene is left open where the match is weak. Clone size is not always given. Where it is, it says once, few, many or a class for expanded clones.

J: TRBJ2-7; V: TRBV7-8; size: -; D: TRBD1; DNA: TGTGCCAGCAGCTACCCGGGACAGGGGATATACGAGCAGTACTTC; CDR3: CASSYPGQGIYEQYF
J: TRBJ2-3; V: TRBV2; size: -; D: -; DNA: TGTGCCAGCAGCGCCTCGTCTAGCACAGATACGCAGTATTTT; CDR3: CASSASSSTDTQYF
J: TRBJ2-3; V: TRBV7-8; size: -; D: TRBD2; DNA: TGTGCCAGGGCGGGGGGGCTGAACACAGATACGCAGTATTTT; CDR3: CARAGGLNTDTQYF
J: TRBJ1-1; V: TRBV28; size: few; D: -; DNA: TGTGCCAGCTTCCGGCGAGGTATTCCGCACACTGAAGCTTTCTTT; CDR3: CASFRRGIPHTEAFF
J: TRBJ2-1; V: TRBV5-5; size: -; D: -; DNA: TGTGCCAGCAGCTTGGCTATCTCGTTGTCCTACAATGAGCAGTTCTTC; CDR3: CASSLAISLSYNEQFF
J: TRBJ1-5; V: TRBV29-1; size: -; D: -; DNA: TGCAGCGTGGCGAGGGGAGATAGCAATCAGCCCCAGCATTTT; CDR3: CSVARGDSNQPQHF
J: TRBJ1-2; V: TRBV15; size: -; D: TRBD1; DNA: TGTGCCACCAGCAGTGCCACCGGGACAGGGTCGGATGACTATGGCTACACCTTC; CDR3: CATSSATGTGSDDYGYTF
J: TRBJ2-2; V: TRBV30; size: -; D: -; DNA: TGTGCCTGGAGTCCAGGGCTCGCCGGGGAGCTGTTTTTT; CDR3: CAWSPGLAGELFF
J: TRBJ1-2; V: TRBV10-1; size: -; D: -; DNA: TGCGCCAGCAGCCGGGACGGAACCTATGGCTACACCTTC; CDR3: CASSRDGTYGYTF
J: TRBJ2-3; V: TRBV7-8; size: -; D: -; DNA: TGTGCCAGCAGCTTAGGAGTGGCGGGCACAGATACGCAGTATTTT; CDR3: CASSLGVAGTDTQYF
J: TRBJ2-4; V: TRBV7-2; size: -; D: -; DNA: TGTGCCAGCAGCCCCGCCCTAGCCAAAAACATTCAGTACTTC; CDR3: CASSPALAKNIQYF
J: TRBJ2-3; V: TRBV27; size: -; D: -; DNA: TGTGCCAGCAGTTTAGCGGGTTACACAGATACGCAGTATTTT; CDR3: CASSLAGYTDTQYF
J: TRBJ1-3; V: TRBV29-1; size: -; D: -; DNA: TGCGCTGACGGGGGCGGAAACACCATATATTTT; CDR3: CADGGGNTIYF
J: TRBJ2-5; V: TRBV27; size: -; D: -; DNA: TGTGCCAGCAGTACCAGGGTATCGGGGGCTATCCAAGAGACCCAGTACTTC; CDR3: CASSTRVSGAIQETQYF
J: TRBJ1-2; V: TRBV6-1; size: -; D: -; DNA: TGTGCCAGCAGTGGACCTACCAGGGATGGCTACACCTTC; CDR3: CASSGPTRDGYTF
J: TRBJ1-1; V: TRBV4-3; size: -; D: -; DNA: TGCGCCAGCAGCCAAGATTCAGGGGTAGACACTGAAGCTTTCTTT; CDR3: CASSQDSGVDTEAFF
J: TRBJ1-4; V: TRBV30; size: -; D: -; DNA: TGTGCCTGGAGTGTGTCAGGGGCTGCTGAAAAACTGTTTTTT; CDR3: CAWSVSGAAEKLFF
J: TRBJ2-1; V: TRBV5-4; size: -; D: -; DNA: TGTGCCAGCAGCTTTCCCGACGGCTCCTACAATGAGCAGTTCTTC; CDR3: CASSFPDGSYNEQFF
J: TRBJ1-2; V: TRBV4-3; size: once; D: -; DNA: TGCGCCAGCAGCCAAGATAGGGCGGGGGGGAATGGCTACACCTTC; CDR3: CASSQDRAGGNGYTF
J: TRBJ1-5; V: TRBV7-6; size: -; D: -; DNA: TGTGCCAGCAGCCCCTGGCGGGCCTATAGCAATCAGCCCCAGCATTTT; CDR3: CASSPWRAYSNQPQHF
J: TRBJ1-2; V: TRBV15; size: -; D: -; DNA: TGTGCCACCAGCAGAGGGACCCCCCTTGAAAGCTATGGCTACACCTTC; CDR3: CATSRGTPLESYGYTF
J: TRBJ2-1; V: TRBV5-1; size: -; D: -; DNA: TGCGCCAGCAGCTTGGTAGTCGGAGGGGCGGTCAATGAGCAGTTCTTC; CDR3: CASSLVVGGAVNEQFF
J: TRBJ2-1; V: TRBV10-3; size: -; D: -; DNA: TGTGCCATCAGTGAAGAACAGGGATCCTACAATGAGCAGTTCTTC; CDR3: CAISEEQGSYNEQFF
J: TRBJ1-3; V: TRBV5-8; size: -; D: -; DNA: TGTGCCAGCAGCGCCCTATGGGGGGGGGCGGATGGAAACACCATATATTTT; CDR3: CASSALWGGADGNTIYF
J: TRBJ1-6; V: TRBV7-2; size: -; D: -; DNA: TGTGCCAGCAGCTCCCGGACGGGAAATAATTCACCCCTCCACTTT; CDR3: CASSSRTGNNSPLHF
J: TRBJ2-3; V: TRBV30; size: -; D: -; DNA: TGTGCCTGGAGTCGGGACACCACAGATACGCAGTATTTT; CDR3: CAWSRDTTDTQYF
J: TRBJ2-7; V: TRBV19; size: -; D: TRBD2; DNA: TGTGCCAGTAGTACCCGTAGCGGGAAGGGCTACGAGCAGTACTTC; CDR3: CASSTRSGKGYEQYF
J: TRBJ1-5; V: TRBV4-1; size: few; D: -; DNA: TGCGCCAGCAGCCAAGGGCAGGGAGAGATCGCTCCCCAGCATTTT; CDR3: CASSQGQGEIAPQHF
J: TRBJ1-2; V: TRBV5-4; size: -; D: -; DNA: TGTGCCAGCAGCCTTTCAAGGGAAAGTGGATTGCGAAGGCAGAACACCTTC; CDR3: CASSLSRESGLRRQNTF
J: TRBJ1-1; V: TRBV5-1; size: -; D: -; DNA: TGCGCCAGCAGCTCCCAGGGAGGGACTGAAGCTTTCTTT; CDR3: CASSSQGGTEAFF
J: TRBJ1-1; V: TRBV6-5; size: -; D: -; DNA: TGTGCCAGCAGTTACCCTAACAGGGAAGCTTTCTTT; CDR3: CASSYPNREAFF
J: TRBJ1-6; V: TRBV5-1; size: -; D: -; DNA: TGCGCCAGCATGGCGGGCCTTAATAATTCACCCCTCCACTTT; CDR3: CASMAGLNNSPLHF
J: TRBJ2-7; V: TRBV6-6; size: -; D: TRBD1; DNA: TGTGCCAGCAGTTATCCGGGACAGGGAACCTACGAGCAGTACTTC; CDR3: CASSYPGQGTYEQYF
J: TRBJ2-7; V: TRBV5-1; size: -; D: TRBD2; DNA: TGCGCCAGCAGCCCATTAGCGGGGACCGGGGGCCGTATCTACGAGCAGTACTTC; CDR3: CASSPLAGTGGRIYEQYF
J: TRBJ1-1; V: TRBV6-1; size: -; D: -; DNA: TGTGCCAGCCGGGACGGTAACACTGAAGCTTTCTTT; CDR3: CASRDGNTEAFF
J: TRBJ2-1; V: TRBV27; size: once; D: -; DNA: TGTGCCAGCTCACCCTTCCCCCCCAACAACAATGAGCAGTTCTTC; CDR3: CASSPFPPNNNEQFF
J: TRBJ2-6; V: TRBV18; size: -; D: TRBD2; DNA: TGTGCCAGCTCACGCGGGGGGCGGGACGTCCTGACTTTC; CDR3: CASSRGGRDVLTF
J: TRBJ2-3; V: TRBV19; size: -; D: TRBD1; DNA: TGTGCCAGTAGTCAACAGGGGTCCGGAGATACGCAGTATTTT; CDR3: CASSQQGSGDTQYF
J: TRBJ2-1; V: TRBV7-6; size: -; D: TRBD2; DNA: TGTGCCAGCAGCTACCCCCGGGAGCGGGGGCGACGCTCCTACAATGAGCAGTTCTTC; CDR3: CASSYPRERGRRSYNEQFF
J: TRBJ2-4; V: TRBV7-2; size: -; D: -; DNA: TGTGCCAGCAGTTTTCTCGCGGCTTCAGCCAAAAACATTCAGTACTTC; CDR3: CASSFLAASAKNIQYF
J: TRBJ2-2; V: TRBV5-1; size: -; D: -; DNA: TGCGCCAGCAGTCACAGGATGTTCGCGAACACCGGGGAGCTGTTTTTT; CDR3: CASSHRMFANTGELFF
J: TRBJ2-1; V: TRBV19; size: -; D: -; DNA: TGTGCCAGTAGTATCATGGGGGGCGCGGGGAATGAGCAGTTCTTC; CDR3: CASSIMGGAGNEQFF
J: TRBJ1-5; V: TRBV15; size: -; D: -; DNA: TGTGCCACCAGCAGGGGCGTCAGGGCGTCAGGCAATCAGCCCCAGCATTTT; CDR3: CATSRGVRASGNQPQHF
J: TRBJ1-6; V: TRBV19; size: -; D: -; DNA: TGTGCCAGTGAGGGGGGGGCTAATTCACCCCTCCACTTT; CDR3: CASEGGANSPLHF
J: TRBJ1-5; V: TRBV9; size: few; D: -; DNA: TGTGCCAGCAGCGTTGACATCAATCAGCCCCAGCATTTT; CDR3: CASSVDINQPQHF
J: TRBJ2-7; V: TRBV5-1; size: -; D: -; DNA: TGCGCCAGCAGCATACTCAGGGGCGCCTACGAGCAGTACTTC; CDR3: CASSILRGAYEQYF